The entry that follows covers one T cell receptor beta chain sequence. Via MiXCR, TCRdb re-called the RT-PCR reads, giving one row per CDR3 protein. This table has about 170,000 distinct CDR3 sequences, approximately 12% appearing once. The sample belongs to a study of response to subunit inactivated influenza vaccine. This CDR3 contains 16 residues. With 7 bases clipped from V and 6 bases from J, the junction kept 16 bases outside the gene matches. Per germline, CDR1 MGHRA and CDR2 YSYEKL. The data were also submitted as part of a second study, on T cells expressing NK-cell markers. That work states: With UMIs, 5'RACE template switching was used to make TCR beta cDNA.

The sequences come from CD8+ T cells sorted from PBMCs, collected approximately 13 days after vaccination. The TCR sequence derives from a man between 50 and 59 years old who received an inactivated influenza vaccine. The chain is built from TRBV4-1 and TRBJ2-3, with 7 bases aligning to TRBD2. As DNA, the CDR3 is TGCGCCAGCACCGAAGTTGGGGAGGGAGGGACCGATACGCAGTATTTT. Its protein product is CASTEVGEGGTDTQYF.